These 23 T cell receptor beta chains originate from one sample sequenced in a study of monozygotic twins with inflammatory bowel disease. Reprocessing the 5' RACE reads, TCRdb reports a single entry for every CDR3 protein and omits DNA. The specimen's table records some 150,000 distinct CDR3 sequences. The sequencing sample was made of blood. The origin of the receptors is a human donor with ulcerative colitis or Crohn's disease, or a healthy co-twin of an affected twin (not recorded which).

This rearrangement joins TRBV5-1 to TRBJ1-1; as DNA is missing, the TRBD1 call by TCRdb cannot be tested. Germline V CDR1 and CDR2: SGHRS, YFSETQ. This CDR3 is built from 15 residues. The CDR3 sequence is CASSLLRTAQTEAFF.

The chain has TRBV5-1 and TRBJ2-1; TCRdb indicates TRBD2, and absent DNA this call remains unverified. CDR3 length: 16 residues. Germline CDR1 SGHRS, CDR2 YFSETQ. This chain's CDR3 is CASSFGSGGRHNEQFF.

The chain carries TRBV6-6 and TRBJ1-1; the D call of TRBD1 rests on TCRdb alone, since no DNA is present to check it. The length of the CDR3 is 12 residues. Germline V lookup: CDR1 MNHNY, CDR2 SVGAGI (reference sequence). The CDR3 region is CASSPDITEAFF.

CDR3 residues: CASSPNVGGDTFYEQYF. The chain couples TRBV5-1 to TRBJ2-7; TCRdb names TRBD1, which stays unverified in the absence of DNA. The CDR3 contains 17 residues. Germline CDR1 is SGHRS and CDR2 is YFSETQ.

The chain has TRBV2 and TRBJ2-1; TCRdb's D call, TRBD2, is unchecked because there is no DNA. Germline loops: CDR1 SNHLY, CDR2 FYNNEI. The CDR3 length is 14 residues. The CDR3 loop reads CASVSGNPWNEQFF.

This rearrangement joins TRBV20-1 to TRBJ2-3; the TCRdb D gene call, TRBD1, has no DNA to confirm it. Germline loops: CDR1 DFQATT, CDR2 SNEGSKA (reference sequence). This CDR3 has 14 residues. The CDR3 sequence is CSAWNTGHTDTQYF.

The V and J genes are TRBV12-3 or TRBV12-4 and TRBJ1-2; TCRdb selects TRBD1, and the lack of DNA leaves this call unchecked. The CDR3 runs 15 residues. CDR3 residues: CASSPRQGLAYGYTF.

The chain recombines TRBV2 with TRBJ2-1; with no DNA, the TCRdb D assignment of TRBD2 cannot be verified. This CDR3 is 13 amino acids long. CDR1 and CDR2 (germline): SNHLY, FYNNEI. The CDR3 here is CASSATSGDEQFF.

The CDR3 loop reads CASSVVPLSNEQYF. The chain has TRBV9 and TRBJ2-7. This CDR3 is built from 14 residues. Germline V gene sequence: CDR1 SGDLS, CDR2 YYNGEE.

This chain links TRBV28 with TRBJ1-5. CDR3 length: 18 residues. Germline loops: CDR1 MDHEN, CDR2 SYDVKM. CDR3 sequence reads: CASSWAGGSGDSNQPQHF.

The chain combines TRBV7-9 with TRBJ1-5; TCRdb's D call, TRBD1, is unchecked because there is no DNA. Germline-derived CDR1 and CDR2 are SEHNR and FQNEAQ (reference sequence). The CDR3 totals 16 residues. The CDR3 protein is CASSFLGTGVSQPQHF.

The CDR3 is CASSLGARGIYNEQFF. This chain joins TRBV5-4 and TRBJ2-1; the TCRdb call, TRBD1, lacks DNA for checking. The CDR3 is 16 residues long. Looked up from germline, CDR1 is SGHNT and CDR2 is YYREEE (reference sequence).

The chain couples TRBV7-2 to TRBJ2-1; TCRdb designates TRBD2, a call that cannot be tested without DNA. Germline CDR1 reads SGHTA; CDR2 reads FQGNSA. The CDR3 is made up of 17 amino acids. The CDR3 loop is CASSLPRAGGPRDEQFF. The variable domain in full, completed from reference TRBV7-2 and TRBJ2-1, reads GAGVSQSPSNKVTEKGKDVELRCDPISGHTALYWYRQSLGQGLEFLIYFQGNSAPDKSGLPSDRFSAERTGGSVSTLTIQRTQQEDSAVYLCASSLPRAGGPRDEQFFGPGTRLTVL.

This chain joins TRBV11-2 and TRBJ1-1; TCRdb's D call, TRBD1, is unchecked because there is no DNA. From germline, CDR1 is SGHAT and CDR2 FQNNGV. This CDR3 comprises 14 residues. The CDR3: CASSLTDRGTEAFF.

The V call is TRBV2, the J call TRBJ2-7; absent DNA, TCRdb's TRBD2 call cannot be checked. The CDR3 runs 16 residues. Germline V CDR1 and CDR2: SNHLY, FYNNEI. The CDR3 sequence: CASSSTSGMVSYEQYF.

The chain carries TRBV6-4 and TRBJ1-5; there is no DNA to check the TCRdb D call of TRBD1. The germline CDR1 and CDR2 sequences are MRHNA and SNTAGT. The CDR3 contains 13 residues. The CDR3 reads CASSDNTGQPQHF.

The J gene is TRBJ1-1, the V gene TRBV3-1. Germline loops: CDR1 LGHDT, CDR2 YNNKEL (reference sequence). The CDR3 sequence is 12 residues long. The CDR3 sequence: CASSHKGREAFF.

The V and J genes are TRBV28 and TRBJ1-2; TCRdb indicates TRBD1, and absent DNA this call remains unverified. The CDR3 is 12 amino acids. Looked up from germline, CDR1 is MDHEN and CDR2 is SYDVKM. This CDR3 is CASSPPWSGYTF.

The chain recombines TRBV6-1 with TRBJ2-7; TCRdb returns TRBD1, unconfirmable since there is no DNA. The germline V gene encodes CDR1 MNHNS and CDR2 SASEGT. The CDR3 runs to 16 residues. CDR3 amino acids: CASSVNLRGRGYEQYF.

The chain is built from TRBV18 and TRBJ1-3. CDR3 length: 15 amino acids. Germline CDR1 and CDR2: KGHSH and LQKENI. The CDR3 loop reads CASSPPTGSGNTIYF. The full variable domain, with the rest looked up from reference TRBV18 and TRBJ1-3, is NAGVMQNPRHLVRRRGQEARLRCSPMKGHSHVYWYRQLPEEGLKFMVYLQKENIIDESGMPKERFSAEFPKEGPSILRIQQVVRGDSAAYFCASSPPTGSGNTIYFGEGSWLTVV.

The V call is TRBV20-1, the J call TRBJ2-7; lacking DNA, the TRBD1 call made by TCRdb goes unchecked. Germline V lookup: CDR1 DFQATT, CDR2 SNEGSKA (reference sequence). The CDR3 totals 14 residues. The CDR3 reads CSARDPRGGYEQYF.

This chain connects TRBV20-1 to TRBJ1-4. Germline V gene data show CDR1 as DFQATT and CDR2 as SNEGSKA (reference sequence). The CDR3 is made up of 12 amino acids. Here the CDR3 reads CSARDIGEKLFF.

J is TRBJ2-7 and V is TRBV11-2; the D call of TRBD1 rests on TCRdb alone, since no DNA is present to check it. Germline V gives CDR1 SGHAT, CDR2 FQNNGV. CDR3 size: 14 residues. This chain's CDR3 is CASSPRTVPYEQYF.